This T cell receptor beta chain was found in a study of cytomegalovirus exposure and HLA in healthy donors. On this clone: Antigen unknown.

Per the germline V gene, CDR1 is LGHNA and CDR2 is YNFKEQ. Trimming pared 4 bases from V and 2 bases from J, leaving 11 bases between. CDR3 length: 14 residues. With 60 Vbeta and 13 Jbeta primers, the PCR was carried out. How the authors handled the data: An analysis that came later counted 60 million to 80 million unique TCR beta chains, 9 million to 12 million shared. Clones were read by immunoSEQ multiplex PCR, and TCRdb kept only the in-frame ones, dropping some. The V and J calls and clone size were taken over from that table, and D and trimming were inferred from the DNA. The sample yields fewer than 50,000 clones, approximately 57% seen once. Study observations and caveats: It emerged from a later analysis that several of the most significant clusters appeared to be linked to common viral pathogens. Some TCR beta chains (around 180 of them) were listed as cytomegalovirus-associated. Other equally common chains were less clonally expanded than HLA-associated TCR beta chains, a later analysis showed.

This TCR was sampled from a man aged 60-69 years in good health and CMV-seropositive. The sample was PBMCs. V usage is TRBV4-2 and J usage is TRBJ2-5; perhaps TRBD2 as D (6 bases). The CDR3 sequence is CASSLGTGQETQYF. For the CDR3, the DNA is TGTGCCAGCAGCCTTGGGACTGGGCAAGAGACCCAGTACTTC.